These 32 T cell receptor beta chains originate from one sample sequenced in a study of control samples from healthy donors and cancer patients. Sequencing used immunoSEQ multiplex PCR; TCRdb keeps in-frame clones, though not all of them. In the table there are approximately 99,000 clones, about 80% of which are singletons. Sequencing was done on a sample of blood. Source of these receptors: a man aged 18 to 35 in good health.

This sequence joins TRBV5-1 and TRBJ1-1; 9 nucleotides match TRBD1. The germline V gene encodes CDR1 SGHRS and CDR2 YFSETQ. V lost 3 bases to trimming and J lost 1 base; unmatched junction nucleotides: 4. The CDR3 is 15 amino acids. The DNA for the CDR3 is TGCGCCAGCAGCTATTCGGGACAGGGGAACACTGAAGCTTTCTTT. Encoded protein: CASSYSGQGNTEAFF.

A word on this clone: A read error may produce the germline difference seen at one junction end. Other DNA sequences of this sample code for an identical CDR3. V and J are TRBV5-5 and TRBJ2-1, with TRBD1 as a possible D gene (5 bases). This CDR3 has 12 amino acids. CDR1 and CDR2 (germline): SGHKS, YYEKEE (reference sequence). CDR3 DNA sequence: TGTGCCAGCAGCTTGGGGGGCAATGAACAGTTCTTC. It translates to CASSLGGNEQFF. Drawing the rest from reference TRBV5-5 and TRBJ2-1, the complete variable domain is DAGVTQSPTHLIKTRGQQVTLRCSPISGHKSVSWYQQVLGQGPQFIFQYYEKEERGRGNFPDRFSARQFPNYSSELNVNALLLGDSALYLCASSLGGNEQFFGPGTRLTVL.

This clone showed up just a few times. The chain employs TRBV9 and TRBJ2-7, with D perhaps matching TRBD2 (6 bases). The CDR3 has 15 residues. CDR1 is SGDLS and CDR2 is YYNGEE in the germline V gene. V was clipped by 2 bases and J by 6 bases, with 18 bases between them. This CDR3 is CASSVDSSLGGEQYF. The CDR3 DNA sequence: TGTGCCAGCAGCGTTGACAGTTCTCTGGGAGGCGAGCAGTACTTC.

The chain has TRBV7-9 and TRBJ2-1, with TRBD1 as a possible D gene (5 bases). From germline, CDR1 is SEHNR and CDR2 FQNEAQ (reference sequence). V gave up 2 bases and J gave up 7 bases, with 18 bases separating them. The CDR3 consists of 16 residues. This chain's CDR3 is CASSLFGQGVINEQFF. CDR3 nucleotides: TGTGCCAGCAGCTTATTTGGGCAGGGCGTGATAAATGAGCAGTTCTTC.

This chain uses TRBV9 with TRBJ1-2; 9 bases map to TRBD1. In germline, CDR1 is SGDLS, CDR2 YYNGEE. This CDR3 region has 15 residues. With V trimmed by 2 bases and J by 10 bases, 12 bases remained unmatched. In DNA form, the CDR3 reads TGTGCCAGCAGCGTGCGAAACACCGGGACAGGGACCTACACCTTC. It translates to CASSVRNTGTGTYTF.

The rearrangement links TRBV7-9 to TRBJ1-5; D is uncertain. Germline CDR1 and CDR2: SEHNR and FQNEAQ (reference sequence). This CDR3 is built from 13 residues. With 5 bases removed from V and 6 bases from J, the gap between germline ends came to 11 bases. This CDR3 is CASSPTVGQPQHF. DNA for the CDR3: TGTGCCAGCAGCCCCACCGTGGGTCAGCCCCAGCATTTT.

The chain links TRBV19 to TRBJ1-6; perhaps TRBD1 as D (5 bases). Trimming removed 3 bases from V and 7 bases from J, with 13 bases in between. Germline V gives CDR1 LNHDA, CDR2 SQIVND (reference sequence). The CDR3 is 15 amino acids. The CDR3, as DNA: TGTGCCAGTAGTATCTCCGGGACTTTCAATTCACCCCTCCACTTT. Amino acid sequence: CASSISGTFNSPLHF.

The V gene is TRBV11-2, the J gene TRBJ1-4; 8 bases are shared with TRBD1. Germline CDR1 is SGHAT and CDR2 is FQNNGV. This CDR3 comprises 15 residues. V was pared by 4 bases and J by 4 bases, with 5 bases of the junction left unmatched. CDR3 protein: CASSSQGANNEKLFF. In DNA form, the CDR3 reads TGTGCCAGCAGCTCCCAGGGGGCGAATAATGAAAAACTGTTTTTT.

The V call is TRBV27, the J call TRBJ1-6; 9 bases line up with TRBD1. This CDR3 contains 15 residues. The J segment lost 7 bases and the V segment lost 7 bases, leaving 8 bases of the junction unmatched. Per the germline V gene, CDR1 is MNHEY and CDR2 is SMNVEV (reference sequence). The CDR3 loop is CASKDRGIKNSPLHF. CDR3 coding DNA: TGTGCCAGCAAGGACAGGGGCATTAAGAATTCACCCCTCCACTTT.

This clone was recorded a few times. This chain uses TRBV4-1 with TRBJ1-2; D gene ambiguous. Germline lookup yields CDR1 MGHRA and CDR2 YSYEKL. Trimming took off 4 bases at V and 0 bases at J, with 12 bases between the two ends. The CDR3 sequence is 15 residues long. DNA of the CDR3: TGCGCCAGCAGCCCCCGGTGGGTAGCTAACTATGGCTACACCTTC. It specifies CASSPRWVANYGYTF.

This clone was found a few times. The CDR3 loop is CASRSSGGRGYTF. Here the CDR3 DNA reads TGTGCCAGCAGGTCCTCAGGGGGCAGGGGCTACACCTTC. V gene TRBV12-3 or TRBV12-4 combines with J gene TRBJ1-2; 8 positions match TRBD1. Trimming cost V 6 bases and J 8 bases; bases outside gene matches: 8. This CDR3 contains 13 residues.

The chain employs TRBV27 and TRBJ2-6; 8 bases align to TRBD1. CDR3 length: 19 residues. The V gene end was trimmed by 3 bases and the J gene end by 3 bases; junction bases not matched to a gene: 13. Looked up from germline, CDR1 is MNHEY and CDR2 is SMNVEV (reference sequence). The CDR3 region has the DNA TGTGCCAGCAGTTTCGGGACAGGATGGGGATTTGGTGGGGCCAACGTCCTGACTTTC. The encoded protein is CASSFGTGWGFGGANVLTF.

For the CDR3, the DNA is TGTGCCAGCAGCTTAGGTCGCCTACGCTCCTATAATTCACCCCTCCACTTT. It yields the protein CASSLGRLRSYNSPLHF. The chain combines TRBV11-2 with TRBJ1-6, with D uncertain. The CDR3 is made up of 17 amino acids. Germline V gives CDR1 SGHAT, CDR2 FQNNGV. V was clipped by 1 base and J by 0 bases, with 10 bases between them.

This sequence joins TRBV7-9 and TRBJ1-5; 10 positions match TRBD1. Germline-derived CDR1 and CDR2 are SEHNR and FQNEAQ (reference sequence). V lost 5 bases, J lost 2 bases, and 3 bases stayed unmatched. The CDR3 loop spans 15 amino acids. The CDR3 nucleotides are TGTGCCAGCAGCGGGACAGGGGTTGGCAATCAGCCCCAGCATTTT. This encodes CASSGTGVGNQPQHF.

The chain employs TRBV6-5 and TRBJ1-6; TRBD1 is a possible D gene (5 bases). The CDR3 has 14 residues. Deletions cut 7 bases from V and 8 bases from J, with 15 bases between. The germline gives CDR1 MNHEY, CDR2 SVGAGI. DNA for the CDR3: TGTGCCAGCAAGGTGGGGCTGGAGGATTCACCCCTCCACTTT. This sequence encodes CASKVGLEDSPLHF.

The chain is built from TRBV2 and TRBJ1-1; no firm D call. This CDR3 comprises 13 residues. Germline CDR1 reads SNHLY; CDR2 reads FYNNEI. The V gene lost 6 bases and the J gene lost 6 bases, with 14 bases spanning the gap. The chain's CDR3 is CASRPDIKPEAFF. CDR3 in DNA: TGTGCCAGCAGGCCCGATATTAAGCCTGAAGCTTTCTTT.

The chain combines TRBV5-6 with TRBJ1-3, with 7 bases that match TRBD1. V lost 7 bases to trimming and J lost 4 bases; unmatched junction nucleotides: 8. The CDR3 is made up of 14 amino acids. Germline CDR1 and CDR2: SGHDT and YYEEEE. CDR3 DNA: TGTGCCAGCCAGGAGGGGGCGAAAGGAAACACCATATATTTT. Amino acids: CASQEGAKGNTIYF.

The chain recombines TRBV12-3 or TRBV12-4 with TRBJ2-5; D gene uncertain. V was cut by 8 bases and J by 5 bases, with 15 bases left in between. CDR3 size: 13 residues. The CDR3, as DNA: TGTGCCAGCGTAAAATGGGGTCTGGAGACCCAGTACTTC. The encoded protein is CASVKWGLETQYF.

The chain recombines TRBV6-6 with TRBJ2-5; D may be TRBD2 (5 bases). Per germline, CDR1 MNHNY and CDR2 SVGAGI (reference sequence). The V end was cut by 11 bases, the J end by 2 bases, with 15 bases between. The length of the CDR3 is 13 residues. The CDR3: CAGQKERQETQYF. The DNA of the CDR3 is TGTGCCGGCCAAAAGGAGCGGCAAGAGACCCAGTACTTC.

The table lists this clone with a count of one. The chain joins TRBV27 to TRBJ1-5; D is possibly TRBD1 (6 bases). The V and J ends lost 6 bases and 0 bases respectively, with 12 bases between them. The CDR3 runs to 15 residues. The V gene's germline CDR1 is MNHEY and CDR2 SMNVEV (reference sequence). CDR3 region: CASRDSGDSNQPQHF. The CDR3 DNA follows: TGTGCCAGCAGGGACAGTGGGGATAGCAATCAGCCCCAGCATTTT.

V usage is TRBV6-5 and J usage is TRBJ2-7; TRBD2 might be the D (7 bases). The CDR3 is 15 amino acids. Germline V lookup: CDR1 MNHEY, CDR2 SVGAGI. V gave up 5 bases and J gave up 4 bases, with 18 bases separating them. The DNA of the CDR3 is TGTGCCAGCAGTCCCCGGGCGGGGGCCCGGTACGAGCAGTACTTC. The encoded protein is CASSPRAGARYEQYF.

The J gene is TRBJ1-4, the V gene TRBV18; D might be TRBD1 (6 bases). Deletions cut 0 bases from V and 8 bases from J, with 10 bases between. This CDR3 spans 14 amino acids. The V gene's germline CDR1 is KGHSH and CDR2 LQKENI. The CDR3 reads CASSPPTGREKLFF. CDR3 sequence (DNA): TGTGCCAGCTCACCACCAACAGGGCGGGAAAAACTGTTTTTT. Together with reference TRBV18 and TRBJ1-4, the CDR3 gives the full variable domain: NAGVMQNPRHLVRRRGQEARLRCSPMKGHSHVYWYRQLPEEGLKFMVYLQKENIIDESGMPKERFSAEFPKEGPSILRIQQVVRGDSAAYFCASSPPTGREKLFFGSGTQLSVL.

The rearrangement links TRBV25-1 to TRBJ1-6; D is ambiguous. This CDR3 is built from 13 residues. The germline gives CDR1 MGHDK, CDR2 SYGVNS. The V end lost 0 bases, the J end lost 16 bases, and 13 bases lay between the germline ends. The chain's CDR3 is CASSEYWVGRLHF. CDR3 bases: TGTGCCAGCAGTGAATATTGGGTAGGGCGACTCCACTTT.

The J gene is TRBJ1-2, the V gene TRBV30, with 8 bases fitting TRBD1. Germline V gives CDR1 GTSNPN, CDR2 SVGIG (reference sequence). The junction had 7 bases not matched to a gene; V was cut back by 3 bases and J by 4 bases. The length of the CDR3 is 14 residues. The CDR3 nucleotides are TGTGCCTGGAGCTATAACAGGGGGATCTATGGCTACACCTTC. It translates to CAWSYNRGIYGYTF.

The chain employs TRBV19 and TRBJ1-2; 12 nucleotides match TRBD1. CDR3 length: 17 amino acids. Germline values: CDR1 LNHDA, CDR2 SQIVND (reference sequence). Unmatched junction bases numbered 11, after V lost 5 bases and J lost 4 bases. The CDR3 DNA reads as TGTGCCAGTAGTCGATCCCCCGGGACAGGGGGCGTCTATGGCTACACCTTC. It codes for CASSRSPGTGGVYGYTF.

This chain connects TRBV11-2 to TRBJ1-6; the D is unclear. Germline V gene lookup returns CDR1 SGHAT and CDR2 FQNNGV. This CDR3 spans 15 amino acids. Trimming stripped 5 bases from V and 10 bases from J, with 18 bases between. DNA of the CDR3: TGTGCCAGCAGCCCCGTTCGGGGTCGAGGATCACCCCTCCACTTT. Translation: CASSPVRGRGSPLHF.

This rearrangement joins TRBV5-1 to TRBJ2-3; 10 bases map to TRBD2. The CDR3 has 17 residues. Per the germline V gene, CDR1 is SGHRS and CDR2 is YFSETQ. The V gene end was trimmed by 0 bases and the J gene end by 3 bases; junction bases not matched to a gene: 7. The chain's CDR3 is CASSLVPSGGATDTQYF. The CDR3, as DNA: TGCGCCAGCAGCTTGGTCCCCAGCGGGGGGGCAACAGATACGCAGTATTTT.

The V gene is TRBV19, the J gene TRBJ1-4; D ambiguous. Germline loops: CDR1 LNHDA, CDR2 SQIVND (reference sequence). V was trimmed by 7 bases and J by 0 bases, leaving 21 bases between them. The CDR3 is 18 amino acids. CDR3 nucleotides: TGTGCCAGTACCTTGGTTTTTTCTTCTTTCGCAACTAATGAAAAACTGTTTTTT. Its translation: CASTLVFSSFATNEKLFF.

The chain couples TRBV5-6 to TRBJ1-2; D is perhaps TRBD1 (5 bases). The CDR3 contains 14 residues. V was trimmed by 2 bases and J by 2 bases, leaving 10 bases between them. From germline, CDR1 is SGHDT and CDR2 YYEEEE. CDR3 sequence: CASSLGDPNYGYTF. The CDR3 region has the DNA TGTGCCAGCAGCTTAGGGGACCCAAACTATGGCTACACCTTC.

This clone was counted a single time. The chain joins TRBV28 to TRBJ2-1; 7 bases map to TRBD2. CDR3 length equals 10 residues. Germline V CDR1 and CDR2: MDHEN, SYDVKM. The CDR3 region is CAASGREQFF. DNA for the CDR3: TGTGCAGCTTCCGGGAGGGAGCAGTTCTTC.

The chain links TRBV27 to TRBJ1-5; TRBD1 agrees at 9 bases. The germline CDR1 and CDR2 sequences are MNHEY and SMNVEV (reference sequence). V trimming: 5 bases; J trimming: 6 bases; junction bases outside the gene matches: 11. This CDR3 has 16 residues. CDR3 protein: CASSPIQGANTQPQHF. The CDR3, as DNA: TGTGCCAGCAGTCCTATACAGGGGGCAAATACTCAGCCCCAGCATTTT.

V is TRBV6-1 and J is TRBJ2-7; TRBD2 might be the D (5 bases). With 1 base removed from V and 0 bases from J, the gap between germline ends came to 10 bases. Germline CDR1 and CDR2: MNHNS and SASEGT. There are 15 residues in the CDR3. CDR3 sequence: CASSEESGSSYEQYV. The CDR3 nucleotides read TGTGCCAGCAGTGAAGAGTCGGGAAGCTCCTACGAGCAGTACGTC.